The 18 T cell receptor beta chains in this list originate from one sample, sequenced in a study of T cells in Graves' hyperthyroidism and ophthalmopathy (dated by TCRdb to the late 2010s). Libraries came from multiplex PCR. Sequencing relied on an Illumina HiSeq 2000. Amplification of TCR beta CDR3 regions was carried out from RNA transcripts. The TCR CDR3 was subjected to a first round of RT-PCR using the HTBI primer set and the Qiagen OneStep RT-PCR kit. TCRdb cleaned the public reads at Q25 with fastp, built clones with MiXCR and kept in-frame beta chains. Under each unique CDR3 protein, matching rows form one entry showing the most common genes and DNA. The sample has about 210,000 distinct CDR3 sequences on record, roughly 17% of them singletons. The top ten clonotypes cover approximately 50% of the sample. The sample taken for sequencing was blood. The receptor source for this set is a man aged 50-59 years with Graves' hyperthyroidism.

Remarks on this clonotype: A clone one base away is much larger, so this may be a read error. This chain joins TRBV11-3 and TRBJ1-2, with 10 bases fitting TRBD1. In germline, CDR1 is SGHNT, CDR2 YENEEA. The CDR3 consists of 15 residues. The CDR3 coding sequence is TGTGCCAGCAGCTTTGGGACAGGGGTACTCTATGGCCACACCTTC. Translated: CASSFGTGVLYGHTF. The full variable domain, in which reference TRBV11-3 and TRBJ1-2 provide the parts outside the CDR3, is EAGVVQSPRYKIIEKKQPVAFWCNPISGHNTLYWYLQNLGQGPELLIRYENEEAVDDSQLPKDRFSAERLKGVDSTLKIQPAELGDSAVYLCASSFGTGVLYGHTFGSGTRLTVV.

This clonotype was recorded many times. This chain joins TRBV12-3 or TRBV12-4 and TRBJ1-1; D unclear. This CDR3 is built from 17 residues. V was pared by 4 bases and J by 0 bases, with 18 bases between. CDR3 loop: CASSSRRRIRMNTEAFF. The CDR3 region has the DNA TGTGCCAGCAGTTCACGTCGACGGATTCGAATGAACACTGAAGCTTTCTTT.

This chain links TRBV7-9 with TRBJ1-4; D uncertain. The CDR3 extends over 15 amino acids. The germline gives CDR1 SEHNR, CDR2 FQNEAQ (reference sequence). Trimming cost V 5 bases and J 1 base, with 11 bases left between them. The CDR3 region has the DNA TGTGCCAGCAGCGCCCTTCGACGAACTAATGAAAAACTGTTTTTT. It translates to CASSALRRTNEKLFF. The full variable domain, its missing parts supplied by reference TRBV7-9 and TRBJ1-4, is DTGVSQNPRHKITKRGQNVTFRCDPISEHNRLYWYRQTLGQGPEFLTYFQNEAQLEKSRLLSDRFSAERPKGSFSTLEIQRTEQGDSAMYLCASSALRRTNEKLFFGSGTQLSVL.

This clonotype was counted at least ten times. This chain connects TRBV11-2 to TRBJ2-1; D remains unclear. Trimming cost V 1 base and J 10 bases, with 5 bases left between them. The germline V gene has CDR1 SGHAT and CDR2 FQNNGV. The CDR3 is 11 residues long. The CDR3 coding sequence is TGTGCCAGCAGCTTAGTACAGGAGCAGTTCTTC. Translating it yields CASSLVQEQFF.

This clonotype has more than one count but fewer than ten. This rearrangement joins TRBV7-3 to TRBJ2-5, with D tentatively TRBD2 (6 bases). CDR1 is SGHTA and CDR2 is FQGTGA in the germline V gene. This CDR3 is built from 13 residues. V was shortened by 5 bases and J by 5 bases, with 12 bases between the two germline ends. The CDR3 loop reads CASSPGEWETQYF. For the CDR3, the DNA is TGTGCCAGCAGCCCGGGGGAGTGGGAGACCCAGTACTTC. Supplemented by reference TRBV7-3 and TRBJ2-5, the full variable domain reads GAGVSQTPSNKVTEKGKYVELRCDPISGHTALYWYRQSLGQGPEFLIYFQGTGAADDSGLPNDRFFAVRPEGSVSTLKIQRTERGDSAVYLCASSPGEWETQYFGPGTRLLVL.

This chain connects TRBV2 to TRBJ1-6, with 7 bases matching TRBD1. CDR1 is SNHLY and CDR2 is FYNNEI in the germline V gene. The CDR3 loop spans 14 amino acids. The CDR3 nucleotides read TGTGCTTCGACAGGGAGCTCCTATAATTCACCCCTCCACTTT. It codes for CASTGSSYNSPLHF.

This clonotype was detected ten times or more. V and J are TRBV7-2 and TRBJ2-7; D is undetermined. This CDR3 has 14 residues. Trimming took off 5 bases at V and 0 bases at J, with 11 bases between the two ends. Germline V lookup: CDR1 SGHTA, CDR2 FQGNSA. The DNA of the CDR3 is TGTGCCAGCAGCACGACCGCCTCCTCCTACGAGCAGTACTTC. Its protein is CASSTTASSYEQYF. Full variable domain (remainder filled in from reference TRBV7-2 and TRBJ2-7): GAGVSQSPSNKVTEKGKDVELRCDPISGHTALYWYRQSLGQGLEFLIYFQGNSAPDKSGLPSDRFSAERTGGSVSTLTIQRTQQEDSAVYLCASSTTASSYEQYFGPGTRLTVT.

This clonotype was seen many times. The rearrangement links TRBV28 to TRBJ2-7; TRBD2 matches 9 bases. CDR3 length equals 17 residues. Trimming cost V 2 bases and J 0 bases; bases outside gene matches: 8. The germline CDR1 and CDR2 sequences are MDHEN and SYDVKM. The CDR3 nucleotides read TGTGCCAGCAGTTTACTATCTGAAGCGGGAGGCTCCTACGAGCAGTACTTC. It yields the protein CASSLLSEAGGSYEQYF. The variable domain in full, completed from reference TRBV28 and TRBJ2-7, reads DVKVTQSSRYLVKRTGEKVFLECVQDMDHENMFWYRQDPGLGLRLIYFSYDVKMKEKGDIPEGYSVSREKKERFSLILESASTNQTSMYLCASSLLSEAGGSYEQYFGPGTRLTVT.

This clonotype was seen at least ten times. The chain employs TRBV6-1 and TRBJ1-4, with unresolved D. V was shortened by 7 bases and J by 8 bases, with 14 bases between the two germline ends. CDR3 size: 13 residues. Germline CDR1 and CDR2: MNHNS and SASEGT. CDR3 in amino acids: CASKAGMGEKLFF. For the CDR3, the DNA is TGTGCCAGCAAGGCGGGGATGGGCGAAAAACTGTTTTTT.

In its sample, this clonotype was seen many times. The chain carries TRBV12-3 or TRBV12-4 and TRBJ2-2; 9 positions match TRBD1. Germline trimming cut 10 bases from V and 2 bases from J; bases unmatched to any gene: 8. CDR3 length: 15 amino acids. The CDR3 nucleotides are TGTGCCACATTAACAGGGGGCAAAAACACCGGGGAGCTGTTTTTT. It encodes CATLTGGKNTGELFF.

This clonotype has a count of ten or more. The chain couples TRBV4-2 to TRBJ1-5; no clear D. The CDR3 covers 15 residues. Per the germline V gene, CDR1 is LGHNA and CDR2 is YNFKEQ. V was clipped by 0 bases and J by 6 bases, with 12 bases between them. This chain's CDR3 is CASSQDPGGGQPQHF. In nucleotides, the CDR3 is TGTGCCAGCAGCCAAGACCCGGGAGGAGGTCAGCCCCAGCATTTT.

This clonotype was seen a handful of times. The J gene is TRBJ2-7, the V gene TRBV6-1; D gene ambiguous. CDR3 length: 13 residues. The V end was cut by 2 bases, the J end by 5 bases, with 10 bases between. Germline V CDR1 and CDR2: MNHNS, SASEGT. CDR3 protein: CASSETLGHEQYF. CDR3 nucleotide sequence: TGTGCCAGCAGTGAAACACTTGGCCACGAGCAGTACTTC.

As regards this clonotype: A much larger clone is a single base away; this may be a read error. The V call is TRBV12-3 or TRBV12-4, the J call TRBJ1-2; no clear D. CDR3 length: 10 residues. The CDR3 spells CVSRGYGYTF. CDR3 nucleotide sequence: TGTGTCAGTCGGGGCTATGGCTACACCTTC.

The V and J genes are TRBV11-2 and TRBJ2-7; D is possibly TRBD1 or TRBD2 (6 bases each). There are 14 residues in the CDR3. V was cut by 8 bases and J by 6 bases, with 20 bases left in between. Germline V CDR1 and CDR2: SGHAT, FQNNGV. CDR3 amino acids: CASSGDTSAVEQYF. Here the CDR3 DNA reads TGTGCCAGCTCGGGGGACACCTCCGCGGTCGAGCAGTACTTC.

This clonotype was observed at least ten times. This chain uses TRBV29-1 with TRBJ2-1; possibly TRBD2 for D (6 bases). The CDR3 has 13 amino acids. V was pared by 5 bases and J by 6 bases, with 14 bases between. Germline values: CDR1 SQVTM, CDR2 ANQGSEA. The CDR3 DNA is TGCAGCGTTCTCGCCGGGAGTCGCAATGAGCAGTTCTTC. Encoded protein: CSVLAGSRNEQFF.

This clonotype was recorded a few times. J is TRBJ1-6 and V is TRBV5-1; the D gene is possibly TRBD1 (6 bases). The length of the CDR3 is 14 residues. V was pared by 3 bases and J by 8 bases, with 12 bases between. Germline V gene lookup returns CDR1 SGHRS and CDR2 YFSETQ. The CDR3 sequence: CASSSRQDDSPLHF. The DNA of the CDR3 is TGCGCCAGCAGCTCTCGACAGGACGATTCACCCCTCCACTTT.

This clonotype was detected many times. The gene calls are TRBV11-1 and TRBJ2-7; D is unresolved. This CDR3 contains 11 residues. Trimming took 2 bases from V and 5 from J, leaving 4 bases between them. Germline assignment: CDR1 SGHAT and CDR2 FQDESV (reference sequence). The CDR3 DNA is TGTGCCAGCAGCTTATTACACGAGCAGTACTTC. Its translation is CASSLLHEQYF.

The table lists this clonotype with many counts. This chain connects TRBV20-1 to TRBJ1-2, with 9 bases aligning to TRBD1. The J segment lost 7 bases and the V segment lost 8 bases, leaving 5 bases of the junction unmatched. The CDR3 is 11 amino acids. The germline gives CDR1 DFQATT, CDR2 SNEGSKA (reference sequence). CDR3 DNA sequence: TGCAGTACTGGGACAGGGTTTGGCTACACCTTC. It is translated as CSTGTGFGYTF.